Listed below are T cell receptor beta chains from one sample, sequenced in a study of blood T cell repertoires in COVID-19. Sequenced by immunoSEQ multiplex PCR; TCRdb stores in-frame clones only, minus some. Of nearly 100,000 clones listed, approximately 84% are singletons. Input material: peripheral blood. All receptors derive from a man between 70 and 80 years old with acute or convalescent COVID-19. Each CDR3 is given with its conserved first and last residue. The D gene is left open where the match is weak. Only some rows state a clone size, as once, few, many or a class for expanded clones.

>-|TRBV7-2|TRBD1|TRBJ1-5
TGTGCCAGCAGCTTCGGACAGGGGTTGGCTCAGCCCCAGCATTTT
CASSFGQGLAQPQHF
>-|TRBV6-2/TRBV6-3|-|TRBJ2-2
TGTGCCAGCAGTGATCGAAAGCGGGCCTTGAACACCGGGGAGCTGTTTTTT
CASSDRKRALNTGELFF
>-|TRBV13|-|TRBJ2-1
TGTGCCAGCAGCTTCAGCCGGGACTCTTTCCCCAATGAGCAGTTCTTC
CASSFSRDSFPNEQFF
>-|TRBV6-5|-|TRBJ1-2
TGTGCCAGCAACCCCGGCGACAGGACGTATGGCTACACCTTC
CASNPGDRTYGYTF
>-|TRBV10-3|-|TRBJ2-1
TGTGCCAGCCTAAGTCCAACGCGTGGTGAGCAGTTCTTC
CASLSPTRGEQFF
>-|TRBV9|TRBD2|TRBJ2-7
TGTGCCAGCAGCGTAGGACCGAGCGGGAGGACCTACGAGCAGTACTTC
CASSVGPSGRTYEQYF
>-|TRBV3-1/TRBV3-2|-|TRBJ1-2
TGTGCCAGCAGCGAATTCAACCAGGGCAACTATGGCTACACCTTC
CASSEFNQGNYGYTF
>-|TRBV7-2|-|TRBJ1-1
TGTGCCAGCAGCTCCGGAGTGCCAACTGAAGCTTTCTTT
CASSSGVPTEAFF
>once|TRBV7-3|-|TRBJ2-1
TGTGCCAGCAGCTTAACCGGGGTCTCCTACAATGAGCAGTTCTTC
CASSLTGVSYNEQFF
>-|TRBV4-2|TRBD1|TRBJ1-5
TGTGCCAGCAGCCAAGGGGGGGCAGGGGGCATCAATCAGCCCCAGCATTTT
CASSQGGAGGINQPQHF
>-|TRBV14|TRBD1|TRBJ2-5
TGTGCCAGCAGCCACCGGACAGGGATGTACCAAGAGACCCAGTACTTC
CASSHRTGMYQETQYF
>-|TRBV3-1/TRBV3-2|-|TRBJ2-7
TGTGCCACCGAATCCACTCGAACTTCCTACGAGCAGTACTTC
CATESTRTSYEQYF